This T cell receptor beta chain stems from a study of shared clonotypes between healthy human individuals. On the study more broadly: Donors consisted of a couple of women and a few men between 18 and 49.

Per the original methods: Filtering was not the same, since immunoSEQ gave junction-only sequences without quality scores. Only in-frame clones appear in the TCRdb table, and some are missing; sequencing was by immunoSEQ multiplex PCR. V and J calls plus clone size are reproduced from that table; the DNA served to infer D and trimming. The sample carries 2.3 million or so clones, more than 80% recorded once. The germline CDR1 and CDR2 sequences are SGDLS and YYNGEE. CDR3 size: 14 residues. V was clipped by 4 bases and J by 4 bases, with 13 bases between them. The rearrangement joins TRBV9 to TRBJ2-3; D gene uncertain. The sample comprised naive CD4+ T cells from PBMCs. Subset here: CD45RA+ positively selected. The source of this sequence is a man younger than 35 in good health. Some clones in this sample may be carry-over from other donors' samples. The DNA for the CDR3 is TGTGCCAGCAGCCCTCCTAGTTTTCCAGATACGCAGTATTTT. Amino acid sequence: CASSPPSFPDTQYF.